Each of the 15 T cell receptor beta chains below was sequenced from the same sample in a study of cytomegalovirus exposure and HLA in healthy donors. Some clones are missing from TCRdb's copy, which holds only in-frame ones; the method was immunoSEQ multiplex PCR. Of around 250,000 clones detected, 85% to 90% appear once; the ten largest clones hold under 0.45%. Sequencing used PBMCs. The receptors were sampled from a woman aged 18-29 years in good health and CMV-seronegative.

The chain combines TRBV2 with TRBJ1-5; D perhaps matches TRBD1 (5 bases). Trimming left V 6 bases short and J 1 base short, with 7 bases between. Germline V gene lookup returns CDR1 SNHLY and CDR2 FYNNEI. CDR3 size: 13 residues. CDR3 sequence reads: CASRGLSNQPQHF. In nucleotides, the CDR3 is TGTGCCAGCAGGGGGCTGAGCAATCAGCCCCAGCATTTT.

The chain is built from TRBV7-6 and TRBJ2-5, with D perhaps matching TRBD2 (5 bases). This CDR3 has 13 residues. Germline V gene lookup returns CDR1 SGHVS and CDR2 FNYEAQ. V lost 2 bases and J 5 bases, leaving 9 bases between the germline ends. The DNA of the CDR3 is TGTGCCAGCAGCTTATGGTCGGGGGAGACCCAGTACTTC. Encoded protein: CASSLWSGETQYF.

CDR3 sequence (DNA): TGTGCCAGCAGGAGGGGAGGGGGGTGGACAGATACGCAGTATTTT. Protein sequence: CASRRGGGWTDTQYF. The chain employs TRBV27 and TRBJ2-3, with D possibly being TRBD2 (7 bases). Trimming took 6 bases from V and 3 from J, leaving 16 bases between them. CDR1 is MNHEY, CDR2 SMNVEV, per germline (reference sequence). The CDR3 totals 15 residues.

This rearrangement joins TRBV19 to TRBJ1-2; a weak D match, TRBD1 (6 bases). This CDR3 comprises 18 residues. Germline CDR1 LNHDA, CDR2 SQIVND (reference sequence). V shed 2 bases and J shed 5 bases, with 24 bases lying between them. CDR3 sequence: CASSISSGAAGEWYGYTF. The DNA for the CDR3 is TGTGCCAGTAGTATATCCAGTGGCGCGGCAGGGGAATGGTATGGCTACACCTTC.

CDR3: CAWSTSGTDTQYF. For the CDR3, the DNA is TGTGCCTGGAGTACTAGCGGTACAGATACGCAGTATTTT. The V and J genes are TRBV30 and TRBJ2-3; 8 bases line up with TRBD2. The CDR3 extends over 13 amino acids. The ends lost 2 bases at V and 3 bases at J; junction bases unmatched: 1. CDR1 is GTSNPN and CDR2 is SVGIG in the germline V gene (reference sequence).

The rearrangement joins TRBV2 to TRBJ1-2; 10 nucleotides match TRBD1. CDR1 and CDR2 from the germline V gene are SNHLY and FYNNEI. The ends lost 0 bases at V and 10 bases at J; junction bases unmatched: 8. CDR3 size: 15 residues. CDR3 region: CASSEAMTGGQLYTF. The CDR3 bases are TGTGCCAGCAGTGAAGCCATGACAGGGGGCCAACTCTACACCTTC.

The chain joins TRBV23-1 to TRBJ1-5; no reliable D call. TRBV23-1 is designated an ORF whose function remains uncertain. The CDR3 is made up of 16 amino acids. Trimming took off 0 bases at V and 6 bases at J, with 15 bases between the two ends. CDR3 in DNA: TGCGCCAGCAGTCAATCCCCGAGCGGGGAGGGTCAGCCCCAGCATTTT. Encoded protein: CASSQSPSGEGQPQHF.

The chain links TRBV9 to TRBJ1-1; D is undetermined. V was shortened by 0 bases and J by 0 bases, with 6 bases between the two germline ends. This CDR3 comprises 14 residues. Germline CDR1 reads SGDLS; CDR2 reads YYNGEE. The CDR3 loop reads CASSVGSMNTEAFF. The CDR3 region has the DNA TGTGCCAGCAGCGTAGGGAGTATGAACACTGAAGCTTTCTTT.

This clone is a singleton in its sample. V usage is TRBV14 and J usage is TRBJ1-1, with D possibly matching TRBD1 (6 bases). The CDR3 loop spans 15 amino acids. Looked up from germline, CDR1 is SGHDN and CDR2 is FVKESK. Trimming took off 2 bases at V and 6 bases at J, with 16 bases between the two ends. CDR3 residues: CASSQPTQGRAEAFF. The CDR3 nucleotides read TGTGCCAGCAGCCAACCAACACAGGGTCGGGCTGAAGCTTTCTTT.

The chain links TRBV13 to TRBJ1-6, with 7 nucleotides matching TRBD1. After removal of 2 bases from V and 10 bases from J, the junction contained 14 bases not matched to a gene. Germline V gene lookup returns CDR1 PRHDT and CDR2 FYEKMQ (reference sequence). The CDR3 sequence is 17 residues long. CDR3 DNA: TGTGCCAGCAGCTTATCCCCGTATGCAGGGGGAAACTCACCCCTCCACTTT. Protein product: CASSLSPYAGGNSPLHF.

The V and J genes are TRBV11-2 and TRBJ2-1, with 13 bases fitting TRBD2. Germline CDR1 SGHAT, CDR2 FQNNGV. The J segment lost 5 bases and the V segment lost 1 base, leaving 8 bases of the junction unmatched. The CDR3 is 18 residues long. CDR3 sequence reads: CASSLVFGLAGANNEQFF. The CDR3 nucleotides read TGTGCCAGCAGCTTAGTATTCGGACTAGCGGGGGCAAACAATGAGCAGTTCTTC.

The J gene is TRBJ2-2, the V gene TRBV9, with 8 bases identical to TRBD1. Trimming at V came to 4 bases and at J to 5 bases, leaving 7 bases not matched to a gene. Germline CDR1 and CDR2: SGDLS and YYNGEE. CDR3 length equals 15 residues. This chain's CDR3 is CASSLTGDGTGELFF. CDR3 DNA sequence: TGTGCCAGCAGCCTGACAGGGGATGGGACCGGGGAGCTGTTTTTT.

The chain links TRBV10-3 to TRBJ2-2; the D gene is possibly TRBD2 (5 bases). The CDR3 runs 14 residues. Trimming shortened V by 3 bases and J by 5 bases, and 10 bases separated the two germline ends. CDR1 and CDR2 (germline): ENHRY, SYGVKD. The CDR3 sequence is CAISEADYTGELFF. The CDR3 DNA reads TGTGCCATCAGTGAAGCCGACTATACCGGGGAGCTGTTTTTT.

V is TRBV4-1 and J is TRBJ2-1; 10 positions agree with TRBD1. The CDR3 has 15 amino acids. Germline loops: CDR1 MGHRA, CDR2 YSYEKL. The V and J ends lost 5 bases and 9 bases, in that order; junction bases with no gene match: 10. The chain's CDR3 is CASSKTGTGVGEQFF. The CDR3 DNA reads as TGCGCCAGCAGCAAAACCGGGACAGGGGTTGGTGAGCAGTTCTTC.

The V gene is TRBV2, the J gene TRBJ1-4; 7 bases line up with TRBD1. V was pared by 7 bases and J by 11 bases, with 7 bases of the junction left unmatched. CDR3 length: 12 amino acids. CDR1 and CDR2 (germline): SNHLY, FYNNEI. The CDR3 loop reads CASNPDRAKLFF. DNA for the CDR3: TGTGCCAGCAACCCTGACAGGGCTAAACTGTTTTTT.